These 31 T cell receptor beta chains originate from one sample sequenced in a study of T cell responses to AZD1222 COVID-19 vaccine (TCRdb year 2021). Receptor libraries were prepared by the immunoSEQ multiplex PCR assay. TCRdb limited this immuneACCESS table to in-frame rearrangements with V and J called. A share of clones is missing; checked studies link under half to unresolved V genes, and the rest is unexplained. The table for this sample lists approximately 160,000 clones; 90% of them were counted only once. The top ten clones comprise approximately 3% of the sample. This sample's time point label indicates: baseline before first vaccination. The material sequenced was peripheral blood, taken on day 0 of AZD1222 vaccination. These receptors originate from an adult in good health.

The chain's CDR3 is CASSIQVTYGYTF. The CDR3 DNA reads TGTGCCAGTAGTATCCAGGTGACCTATGGCTACACCTTC. The J gene is TRBJ1-2, the V gene TRBV19, with D uncertain. The germline CDR1 and CDR2 sequences are LNHDA and SQIVND (reference sequence). V was shortened by 3 bases and J by 4 bases, with 9 bases between the two germline ends. The CDR3 length is 13 residues.

The V call is TRBV21-1, the J call TRBJ1-6; no DNA check was done on the table's D call, TRBD1. TRBV21-1 is listed as a pseudogene. The CDR3 spans 19 residues. The CDR3 coding sequence is TGTGCCAGCAGCAAAGCATCCGGGACAGGGCTTTTTATTTATTCACCCCTCCACTTT. Its protein product is CASSKASGTGLFIYSPLHF.

V and J are TRBV2 and TRBJ2-3, with TRBD2 matching 9 bases. Trimming at V came to 6 bases and at J to 1 base, leaving 8 bases not matched to a gene. From germline, CDR1 is SNHLY and CDR2 FYNNEI. The CDR3 totals 16 residues. The CDR3 region has the DNA TGTGCCAGCAGGGCGGGGGGGGCAGGAGGCACAGATACGCAGTATTTT. This gives the protein CASRAGGAGGTDTQYF. The full variable domain, its missing parts supplied by reference TRBV2 and TRBJ2-3, is EPEVTQTPSHQVTQMGQEVILRCVPISNHLYFYWYRQILGQKVEFLVSFYNNEISEKSEIFDDQFSVERPDGSNFTLKIRSTKLEDSAMYFCASRAGGAGGTDTQYFGPGTRLTVL.

This chain connects TRBV4-1 to TRBJ1-2; possibly TRBD1 for D (5 bases). The CDR3 contains 13 residues. In germline, CDR1 is MGHRA, CDR2 YSYEKL. Between the trimmed V and J ends, which lost 2 bases and 9 bases, there was a span of 13 bases. CDR3: CASSQTRDQSYTF. CDR3 nucleotide sequence: TGCGCCAGCAGCCAAACCCGGGACCAGAGCTACACCTTC.

The J gene is TRBJ2-7, the V gene TRBV13; TRBD1 is a possible D gene (6 bases). The V gene's germline CDR1 is PRHDT and CDR2 FYEKMQ (reference sequence). The CDR3 is 13 amino acids. V was trimmed by 2 bases and J by 7 bases, leaving 12 bases between them. DNA for the CDR3: TGTGCCAGCAGCTTACGGGACACCCTGGAGCAGTACTTC. This gives the protein CASSLRDTLEQYF.

The rearrangement joins TRBV7-8 to TRBJ1-4; 7 bases are a match to TRBD1. Losses at the gene ends were 5 bases for V and 7 bases for J; bases not matched to a gene: 7. The length of the CDR3 is 14 residues. Germline loops: CDR1 SGHVS, CDR2 FQNEAQ. This CDR3 is CASSPRDRGEKLFF. The DNA of the CDR3 is TGTGCCAGCAGCCCCCGGGACAGAGGTGAAAAACTGTTTTTT.

The V gene is TRBV7-9, the J gene TRBJ1-3; weak D call: TRBD1 (6 bases). V gave up 4 bases and J gave up 2 bases, with 12 bases separating them. Germline assignment: CDR1 SEHNR and CDR2 FQNEAQ (reference sequence). The CDR3 length is 15 residues. DNA of the CDR3: TGTGCCAGCAGCTCCGTAGGGGACACTGGAAACACCATATATTTT. This gives the protein CASSSVGDTGNTIYF.

The rearrangement links TRBV9 to TRBJ1-4, with no clear D. Germline assignment: CDR1 SGDLS and CDR2 YYNGEE. The CDR3 totals 13 residues. With 0 bases removed from V and 12 bases from J, the gap between germline ends came to 12 bases. The CDR3 loop is CASSVELKAELFF. The CDR3 region has the DNA TGTGCCAGCAGCGTAGAGTTGAAGGCGGAACTGTTTTTT.

The genes are TRBV7-3 and TRBJ1-2, with a weak D call TRBD1 (5 bases). Germline V gives CDR1 SGHTA, CDR2 FQGTGA. Trimming left V 4 bases short and J 1 base short, with 7 bases between. The CDR3 is 13 amino acids. Written as DNA, the CDR3 is TGTGCCAGCAGCTCGACAGTTAACTATGGCTACACCTTC. This codes for CASSSTVNYGYTF.

The chain uses TRBV4-3 and TRBJ1-2; 7 bases are shared with TRBD1. Germline values: CDR1 LGHNA, CDR2 YSLEER. CDR3 length equals 13 residues. V was clipped by 2 bases and J by 7 bases; unmatched bases: 4. The CDR3 bases are TGCGCCAGCAGCCAACAATCAGGGGGTGGCTACACCTTC. This gives the protein CASSQQSGGGYTF.

This sequence joins TRBV4-3 and TRBJ2-5, with 7 bases that match TRBD1. Germline V lookup: CDR1 LGHNA, CDR2 YSLEER. J gave up 1 base and V 1 base, and 3 bases lay outside the gene matches. The CDR3 is 15 residues long. The CDR3 DNA reads as TGCGCCAGCAGCCAAGTGACAGGGCCCCAAGAGACCCAGTACTTC. Residues: CASSQVTGPQETQYF.

In its sample, this clone was seen once. V gene TRBV11-2 combines with J gene TRBJ1-6; D is uncertain. V was clipped by 4 bases and J by 3 bases, with 16 bases between them. Germline V gene data show CDR1 as SGHAT and CDR2 as FQNNGV. There are 17 residues in the CDR3. In DNA form, the CDR3 reads TGTGCCAGCAGCTCTACTCAGGAACAGTACTATAATTCACCCCTCCACTTT. Translated, it gives CASSSTQEQYYNSPLHF.

This clone was detected once. The rearrangement joins TRBV9 to TRBJ2-7; 11 bases are shared with TRBD2. Germline values: CDR1 SGDLS, CDR2 YYNGEE. The CDR3 covers 14 residues. Losses at the gene ends were 5 bases for V and 2 bases for J; bases not matched to a gene: 3. The CDR3 bases are TGTGCCAGCAGTACTAGCGGGAGCACCTACGAGCAGTACTTC. Translation gives CASSTSGSTYEQYF.

The rearrangement uses TRBV10-3 and TRBJ1-1, with no clear D. Deletions cut 0 bases from V and 4 bases from J, with 6 bases between. The germline CDR1 and CDR2 sequences are ENHRY and SYGVKD. The CDR3 runs 13 residues. The CDR3 sequence is CAISESTGTEAFF. CDR3 DNA: TGTGCCATCAGTGAGTCCACGGGCACTGAAGCTTTCTTT.

The chain couples TRBV15 to TRBJ2-2; maybe TRBD1 (6 bases). Germline CDR1 is LNHNV and CDR2 is YYDKDF (reference sequence). This CDR3 has 17 residues. V gave up 0 bases and J gave up 5 bases, with 16 bases separating them. CDR3 sequence (DNA): TGTGCCACCAGCAGAGATTTGGGGGCGGCGCGTACCGGGGAGCTGTTTTTT. It encodes CATSRDLGAARTGELFF.

This clone was counted once. The chain recombines TRBV5-6 with TRBJ1-2; perhaps TRBD1 as D (6 bases). The CDR3 is 13 residues long. V dropped 2 bases and J dropped 4 bases, with 9 bases sitting between them. CDR1 is SGHDT, CDR2 YYEEEE, per germline. The CDR3 here is CASSLVTGYGYTF. For the CDR3, the DNA is TGTGCCAGCAGCTTAGTGACAGGCTATGGCTACACCTTC.

This chain uses TRBV20-1 with TRBJ1-2, with 7 positions matching TRBD1. The CDR3 sequence is 11 residues long. The germline V gene has CDR1 DFQATT and CDR2 SNEGSKA (reference sequence). Trimming at V came to 4 bases and at J to 7 bases, leaving 3 bases not matched to a gene. The CDR3 reads CSAKDRVGYTF. The CDR3 region has the DNA TGCAGTGCTAAAGACAGGGTTGGCTACACCTTC.

V usage is TRBV10-3 and J usage is TRBJ2-7; 11 bases are a match to TRBD1. Germline assignment: CDR1 ENHRY and CDR2 SYGVKD. The CDR3 totals 14 residues. The J segment lost 3 bases and the V segment lost 4 bases, leaving 2 bases of the junction unmatched. The CDR3 reads CAISGDRGFYEQYF. The CDR3 DNA is TGTGCCATCAGTGGGGACAGGGGGTTCTACGAGCAGTACTTC.

The gene calls are TRBV29-1 and TRBJ1-2; D gene unclear. The CDR3 runs 14 residues. Trimming cost V 5 bases and J 0 bases, with 13 bases left between them. Per the germline V gene, CDR1 is SQVTM and CDR2 is ANQGSEA. The CDR3 nucleotides read TGCAGCGTTCAACAGCGACCCGCTAACTATGGCTACACCTTC. This gives the protein CSVQQRPANYGYTF. Looking up the rest from reference TRBV29-1 and TRBJ1-2 gives the full variable domain: SAVISQKPSRDICQRGTSLTIQCQVDSQVTMMFWYRQQPGQSLTLIATANQGSEATYESGFVIDKFPISRPNLTFSTLTVSNMSPEDSSIYLCSVQQRPANYGYTFGSGTRLTVV.

V gene TRBV6-5 combines with J gene TRBJ1-6; D is unresolved. The CDR3 consists of 13 residues. Germline-derived CDR1 and CDR2 are MNHEY and SVGAGI. The V and J ends lost 2 bases and 9 bases respectively, with 8 bases between them. This CDR3 is CASSYAMGSPLHF. DNA of the CDR3: TGTGCCAGCAGTTACGCCATGGGTTCACCCCTCCACTTT.

V gene TRBV29-1 combines with J gene TRBJ2-2; 12 bases agree with TRBD2. Trimming cost V 4 bases and J 5 bases; bases outside gene matches: 11. The CDR3 consists of 17 residues. Germline CDR1 is SQVTM and CDR2 is ANQGSEA. The CDR3 reads CSVGWTSGVERTGELFF. The CDR3, as DNA: TGCAGCGTTGGGTGGACTAGCGGGGTGGAAAGGACCGGGGAGCTGTTTTTT.

This clone was counted a single time. The chain employs TRBV10-3 and TRBJ2-7; the match to TRBD2 covers 11 bases. Germline V gene data show CDR1 as ENHRY and CDR2 as SYGVKD. The CDR3 contains 14 residues. V gave up 3 bases and J gave up 7 bases; unmatched junction bases: 5. The CDR3 is CAISDSGGAREQYF. In DNA, the CDR3 is TGTGCCATCAGTGATAGCGGGGGGGCCCGTGAGCAGTACTTC.

The J gene is TRBJ2-7, the V gene TRBV4-1; 9 positions match TRBD2. With V trimmed by 3 bases and J by 3 bases, 0 bases remained unmatched. The CDR3 is 13 residues long. The germline CDR1 and CDR2 sequences are MGHRA and YSYEKL. DNA for the CDR3: TGCGCCAGCAGCCAGCGGGAGGGCTACGAGCAGTACTTC. Translation: CASSQREGYEQYF.

This clone has just one count. This chain uses TRBV18 with TRBJ2-1, with D perhaps matching TRBD2 (5 bases). This CDR3 region has 13 residues. The V end was cut by 2 bases, the J end by 4 bases, with 6 bases between. The germline gives CDR1 KGHSH, CDR2 LQKENI. CDR3 residues: CASSPTGYNEQFF. CDR3 bases: TGTGCCAGCTCACCAACGGGATACAATGAGCAGTTCTTC.

This clone was found once. This sequence joins TRBV5-4 and TRBJ1-6, with a weak D call TRBD1 (5 bases). Germline CDR1 is SGHNT and CDR2 is YYREEE (reference sequence). With 0 bases removed from V and 5 bases from J, the gap between germline ends came to 9 bases. The length of the CDR3 is 15 residues. The CDR3 DNA reads as TGTGCCAGCAGCTTGGGTGGGGGGAATAATTCACCCCTCCACTTT. Amino acids: CASSLGGGNNSPLHF. The variable domain in full, completed from reference TRBV5-4 and TRBJ1-6, reads ETGVTQSPTHLIKTRGQQVTLRCSSQSGHNTVSWYQQALGQGPQFIFQYYREEENGRGNFPPRFSGLQFPNYSSELNVNALELDDSALYLCASSLGGGNNSPLHFGNGTRLTVT.

The V gene is TRBV2, the J gene TRBJ2-3; 10 nucleotides agree with TRBD2. Germline V gene data show CDR1 as SNHLY and CDR2 as FYNNEI. The CDR3 is 16 residues long. J was trimmed by 6 bases and V by 6 bases; bases with no gene match: 12. The CDR3 spells CASREGSGGAGDTQYF. CDR3 nucleotides: TGTGCCAGCAGAGAGGGAAGCGGGGGGGCAGGGGATACGCAGTATTTT.

The chain carries TRBV19 and TRBJ2-1, with D unresolved. The V end was cut by 7 bases, the J end by 0 bases, with 10 bases between. In germline, CDR1 is LNHDA, CDR2 SQIVND (reference sequence). CDR3 length equals 14 residues. The CDR3 DNA reads TGTGCCAGTACTACCGAAGACTCCTACAATGAGCAGTTCTTC. Its translation: CASTTEDSYNEQFF.

The V call is TRBV6-5, the J call TRBJ1-2, with a possible D match to TRBD1 (6 bases). V dropped 4 bases and J dropped 2 bases, with 11 bases sitting between them. The CDR3 covers 14 residues. The germline CDR1 and CDR2 sequences are MNHEY and SVGAGI. CDR3 bases: TGTGCCAGCAGTTCCCTCACAGGGAACTATGGCTACACCTTC. Amino acid sequence: CASSSLTGNYGYTF.

J is TRBJ2-7 and V is TRBV4-2, with 8 bases lining up with TRBD2. CDR1 LGHNA and CDR2 YNFKEQ come from the germline V gene. The junction had 7 bases not matched to a gene; V was cut back by 0 bases and J by 3 bases. The CDR3 has 16 residues. CDR3 coding DNA: TGTGCCAGCAGCCAAGAGTTGGGTAGCGGGGACTACGAGCAGTACTTC. Residues: CASSQELGSGDYEQYF.

The rearrangement joins TRBV6-5 to TRBJ1-5, with 8 bases fitting TRBD1. In germline, CDR1 is MNHEY, CDR2 SVGAGI. This CDR3 is 14 amino acids long. Unmatched junction bases numbered 8, after V lost 6 bases and J lost 7 bases. CDR3 nucleotide sequence: TGTGCCAGCAGCTTGGACAGGGCCGTCCAGCCCCAGCATTTT. Its protein is CASSLDRAVQPQHF.

A note on this clone: Relative to the germline gene, one junction end is altered; a read error may explain this. The chain joins TRBV27 to TRBJ1-5; TRBD1 might be the D (6 bases). Germline CDR1 is MNHEY and CDR2 is SMNVEV (reference sequence). This CDR3 region has 13 residues. As DNA, the CDR3 is TGTGCCAGCAGGGGGGGCAGCAACCAGCCCCAGCATTTT. Translation gives CASRGGSNQPQHF.